These 21 T cell receptor beta chains came from one sample sequenced in a study of T-cell reconstitution after alpha-beta-depleted transplantation in children. Unique molecular identifiers were built into the TCRbeta library. MiXCR, applied by TCRdb to the PCR reads, yields one record per CDR3 protein. The table includes hundreds of thousands of distinct CDR3 sequences, around a third detected once. The source material was PBMCs from the stem cell graft donor, sampled from the stem cell graft. Receptors originate from a human donor who donated a stem cell graft to a child with aplastic anemia.

This clonotype was counted between two and nine times. The rearrangement uses TRBV12-3 or TRBV12-4 and TRBJ1-5; a possible D gene is TRBD1 (6 bases). Trimming stripped 6 bases from V and 2 bases from J, with 14 bases between. The CDR3 length is 15 residues. DNA for the CDR3: TGTGCCAGCAGCTCACAGGGAAGTGGCAATCAGCCCCAGCATTTT. Encoded protein: CASSSQGSGNQPQHF.

Points on this clonotype: The junction does not match germline at one end; this may be a read error. The chain carries TRBV7-9 and TRBJ1-2; D possibly corresponds to TRBD1 (5 bases). Germline values: CDR1 SEHNR, CDR2 FQNEAQ (reference sequence). The CDR3 runs to 12 residues. CDR3 nucleotides: TGTGCCGGCAGCCGGGGACCAGGCAGCTACACCTTC. Its protein product is CAGSRGPGSYTF.

The chain employs TRBV28 and TRBJ2-5, with TRBD1 identical over 7 bases. Germline CDR1 is MDHEN and CDR2 is SYDVKM. The CDR3 covers 14 residues. Trimming took 6 bases from V and 2 from J; bases not matched to a gene: 6. The DNA of the CDR3 is TGTGCCAGCAGGACAGGGTCCGCGCAAGAGACCCAGTACTTC. The encoded protein is CASRTGSAQETQYF.

A few counts support this clonotype. The chain has TRBV7-2 and TRBJ2-2, with 9 bases fitting TRBD2. Germline-derived CDR1 and CDR2 are SGHTA and FQGNSA. V lost 3 bases and J lost 4; bases outside the gene matches: 3. The CDR3 has 15 residues. The CDR3 nucleotides are TGTGCCAGCAGCTTCCAAGCGGGAGGCACCGGGGAGCTGTTTTTT. It encodes CASSFQAGGTGELFF.

The chain uses TRBV12-3 or TRBV12-4 and TRBJ2-2; 7 nucleotides line up with TRBD1. The CDR3 sequence is 16 residues long. The V and J ends lost 1 base and 2 bases, in that order; junction bases with no gene match: 4. CDR3 sequence reads: CASSLGQGVNTGELFF. The CDR3 coding sequence is TGTGCCAGCAGTTTAGGGCAGGGGGTAAACACCGGGGAGCTGTTTTTT.

This clonotype was seen a single time. This rearrangement joins TRBV19 to TRBJ2-7; TRBD2 aligns across 10 bases. After removal of 6 bases from V and 4 bases from J, the junction contained 6 bases not matched to a gene. The CDR3 has 14 amino acids. Germline values: CDR1 LNHDA, CDR2 SQIVND (reference sequence). The CDR3 sequence: CASSSSGSMYEQYF. CDR3 DNA sequence: TGTGCCAGTAGCTCTAGCGGGAGCATGTACGAGCAGTACTTC.

The chain couples TRBV3-1 to TRBJ1-1, with a tentative D call TRBD1 (5 bases). V gave up 0 bases and J gave up 4 bases, with 12 bases separating them. Germline V gene data show CDR1 as LGHDT and CDR2 as YNNKEL (reference sequence). The CDR3 extends over 15 amino acids. Here the CDR3 reads CASSQDQGRVTEAFF. The CDR3 DNA sequence: TGTGCCAGCAGCCAAGATCAGGGAAGGGTCACTGAAGCTTTCTTT. Variable domain in full (rest from reference TRBV3-1 and TRBJ1-1): DTAVSQTPKYLVTQMGNDKSIKCEQNLGHDTMYWYKQDSKKFLKIMFSYNNKELIINETVPNRFSPKSPDKAHLNLHINSLELGDSAVYFCASSQDQGRVTEAFFGQGTRLTVV.

This rearrangement joins TRBV5-1 to TRBJ2-1; TRBD2 matches at 14 bases. The CDR3 loop spans 16 amino acids. V lost 4 bases to trimming and J lost 6 bases; unmatched junction nucleotides: 6. CDR1 and CDR2 from the germline V gene are SGHRS and YFSETQ. The CDR3 spells CASSPPGLAGVNEQFF. In DNA form, the CDR3 reads TGCGCCAGCAGCCCCCCGGGACTAGCGGGAGTCAATGAGCAGTTCTTC.

This clonotype has only a few counts. This chain uses TRBV6-1 with TRBJ2-1; 12 bases fit TRBD2. This CDR3 has 16 residues. V gave up 5 bases and J gave up 9 bases; unmatched junction bases: 11. From germline, CDR1 is MNHNS and CDR2 SASEGT. CDR3 nucleotide sequence: TGTGCCAGCAGTCAACTAGCGGGAGGCATTAATAGTGAGCAGTTCTTC. Protein: CASSQLAGGINSEQFF.

This clonotype occurred a few times. The V gene is TRBV30, the J gene TRBJ2-7; TRBD2 agrees at 12 bases. Germline V gives CDR1 GTSNPN, CDR2 SVGIG (reference sequence). The CDR3 loop spans 15 amino acids. Trimming at V came to 3 bases and at J to 4 bases, leaving 7 bases not matched to a gene. CDR3 amino acids: CAWSRRTSGIYEQYF. Here the CDR3 DNA reads TGTGCCTGGAGCCGTAGGACTAGCGGGATATACGAGCAGTACTTC.

The chain recombines TRBV3-1 with TRBJ2-5, with 11 nucleotides matching TRBD2. The CDR3 contains 19 residues. Per the germline V gene, CDR1 is LGHDT and CDR2 is YNNKEL (reference sequence). V dropped 0 bases and J dropped 4; count of bases not matched to a gene: 13. The CDR3: CASSQDGETSGNSLETQYF. The CDR3 coding sequence is TGTGCCAGCAGCCAAGATGGAGAGACTAGCGGGAACTCGCTAGAGACCCAGTACTTC.

This rearrangement joins TRBV6-2 or TRBV6-3 to TRBJ2-2; 8 nucleotides align to TRBD1. CDR3 length: 15 amino acids. Per the germline V gene, CDR1 is MNHEY and CDR2 is SVGEGT. V dropped 2 bases and J dropped 3; count of bases not matched to a gene: 2. The CDR3 region has the DNA TGTGCCAGCAGTTACGCAGGGGGCTACACCGGGGAGCTGTTTTTT. Translated, it gives CASSYAGGYTGELFF.

V and J are TRBV14 and TRBJ2-1; TRBD1 might be the D (5 bases). Trimming took off 6 bases at V and 0 bases at J, with 9 bases between the two ends. This CDR3 has 14 amino acids. Germline CDR1 reads SGHDN; CDR2 reads FVKESK. The CDR3 is CASRGHLSYNEQFF. The DNA of the CDR3 is TGTGCCAGCAGAGGACATCTCTCCTACAATGAGCAGTTCTTC.

The V gene is TRBV6-2 or TRBV6-3, the J gene TRBJ2-7; 9 bases line up with TRBD2. The CDR3 runs to 17 residues. V shed 6 bases, J shed 2 bases, and the junction held 14 bases outside the gene matches. Germline loops: CDR1 MNHEY, CDR2 SVGEGT. CDR3 DNA: TGTGCCAGCAGCCTCACCTCGGGTAGCGGGAGACCCTACGAGCAGTACTTC. Translating it yields CASSLTSGSGRPYEQYF.

This clonotype was seen a handful of times. CDR3: CASSPTTSGRPQFV. The CDR3 DNA reads TGTGCCAGCAGTCCAACGACTAGCGGGAGGCCCCAGTTTGTC. The chain employs TRBV12-3 or TRBV12-4 and TRBJ2-7; 13 bases are shared with TRBD2. The CDR3 loop spans 14 amino acids.

This rearrangement joins TRBV18 to TRBJ1-6; TRBD1 agrees at 9 bases. CDR1 and CDR2 from the germline V gene are KGHSH and LQKENI. The CDR3 extends over 14 amino acids. V dropped 3 bases and J dropped 9; count of bases not matched to a gene: 3. The CDR3 coding sequence is TGTGCCAGCTCACCCGGGACAGGGACTTCACCCCTCCACTTT. Encoded protein: CASSPGTGTSPLHF.

V and J are TRBV6-2 or TRBV6-3 and TRBJ2-1; no clear D gene. Germline V gene sequence: CDR1 MNHEY, CDR2 SVGEGT. Between the trimmed V and J ends, which lost 2 bases and 9 bases, there was a span of 14 bases. The CDR3 is 14 residues long. This chain's CDR3 is CASSYLSQAGEQFF. For the CDR3, the DNA is TGTGCCAGCAGTTACCTTTCACAAGCTGGTGAGCAGTTCTTC.

This clonotype was detected a few times. The rearrangement uses TRBV28 and TRBJ2-2, with a tentative D call TRBD1 (6 bases). Per the germline V gene, CDR1 is MDHEN and CDR2 is SYDVKM. V was trimmed by 4 bases and J by 4 bases, leaving 16 bases between them. The CDR3 is made up of 16 amino acids. Here the CDR3 DNA reads TGTGCCAGCAGTTCCCCGGGACAAGCAACCACCGGGGAGCTGTTTTTT. This sequence encodes CASSSPGQATTGELFF.

This clonotype was seen a few times. This rearrangement joins TRBV5-5 to TRBJ1-6, with D possibly matching TRBD1 (5 bases). The CDR3 is 14 amino acids. Germline V gene data show CDR1 as SGHKS and CDR2 as YYEKEE (reference sequence). The V end was cut by 1 base, the J end by 10 bases, with 12 bases between. In DNA form, the CDR3 reads TGTGCCAGCAGCTTGCTAGACAGCCCCTCACCCCTCCACTTT. This encodes CASSLLDSPSPLHF.

This clonotype was recorded only once. The chain carries TRBV10-3 and TRBJ2-1; maybe TRBD2 (6 bases). The CDR3 is 15 residues long. The V gene lost 6 bases and the J gene lost 2 bases, with 14 bases spanning the gap. From germline, CDR1 is ENHRY and CDR2 SYGVKD. The CDR3 loop is CAISPGTPAYNEQFF. The CDR3, as DNA: TGTGCCATCAGCCCCGGGACTCCGGCCTACAATGAGCAGTTCTTC.

This clonotype appeared a few times. This chain connects TRBV12-3 or TRBV12-4 to TRBJ2-1, with TRBD2 identical over 14 bases. The V gene end was trimmed by 6 bases and the J gene end by 6 bases; junction bases not matched to a gene: 10. The CDR3 consists of 17 residues. The CDR3 sequence is CASSPGLAGGLRNEQFF. The CDR3 bases are TGTGCCAGCAGCCCCGGACTAGCGGGAGGTCTACGCAATGAGCAGTTCTTC.